Sequencing of this TCR beta chain was carried out in a study of T cell changes during pregnancy in multiple sclerosis. Only in-frame clones appear in the TCRdb table, and some are missing; sequencing was by immunoSEQ multiplex PCR. The sample records 20,000 or so clones, around 90% being singletons. Germline CDR1 reads SGDLS; CDR2 reads YYNGEE. CDR3 size: 14 residues. V lost 3 bases and J 8 bases, leaving 17 bases between the germline ends. V usage is TRBV9 and J usage is TRBJ1-2; D may be TRBD1 (6 bases). This clonotype was obtained from a female donor in good health, enrolled as a control in a pregnancy study. The starting material was CD8+ T cells from peripheral blood mononuclear cells, obtained in the second trimester of pregnancy. DNA for the CDR3: TGTGCCAGCAGCGCGGGGGGAGGGGGGGACGGCTACACCTTC. As protein: CASSAGGGGDGYTF.